This entry lists 9 T cell receptor beta chains sequenced from one sample in a study of radiotherapy plus CTLA-4 blockade in lung cancer. The assay was immunoSEQ multiplex PCR, and TCRdb's table has in-frame clones only and misses some. The sample has around 40,000 clones; approximately 89% are singletons. The sample here was peripheral blood, taken from a patient treated with radiotherapy plus ipilimumab. The receptor source for this set is a human donor with non-small cell lung cancer who had stable disease on radiotherapy plus ipilimumab.

CDR3 in DNA: TGTGCCAGTAGTAGATTACTAGCGGGAGGTTCGGAGACCCAGTACTTC. Protein: CASSRLLAGGSETQYF. The chain employs TRBV19 and TRBJ2-5, with 12 bases fitting TRBD2. The V and J ends lost 4 bases and 5 bases, in that order; junction bases with no gene match: 8. This CDR3 has 16 amino acids. Germline V lookup: CDR1 LNHDA, CDR2 SQIVND (reference sequence).

This clone has only one observation. This chain links TRBV19 with TRBJ2-1, with TRBD2 matching 11 bases. The germline CDR1 and CDR2 sequences are LNHDA and SQIVND (reference sequence). Trimming removed 0 bases from V and 5 bases from J; junction bases left unmatched: 6. The CDR3 has 17 residues. The CDR3 bases are TGTGCCAGTAGTATAGAGGGGGGACTAGCGGTAAACAATGAGCAGTTCTTC. This gives the protein CASSIEGGLAVNNEQFF.

V and J are TRBV6-6 and TRBJ2-1; 10 bases line up with TRBD2. The V gene end was trimmed by 7 bases and the J gene end by 8 bases; junction bases not matched to a gene: 5. The CDR3 runs to 13 residues. Per germline, CDR1 MNHNY and CDR2 SVGAGI (reference sequence). The CDR3, as DNA: TGTGCCAGCACGGCTAGCGGGAGCCATGAGCAGTTCTTC. Its protein is CASTASGSHEQFF.

The chain links TRBV29-1 to TRBJ2-2, with 11 nucleotides matching TRBD2. The junction had 7 bases not matched to a gene; V was cut back by 7 bases and J by 6 bases. The CDR3 loop spans 14 amino acids. CDR1 is SQVTM, CDR2 ANQGSEA, per germline. The CDR3 nucleotides read TGCAGCGGTTATACTAGCGGGAGTGCCGGGGAGCTGTTTTTT. Translation: CSGYTSGSAGELFF.

V is TRBV5-8 and J is TRBJ1-6, with D maybe TRBD1 (5 bases). The V end was cut by 5 bases, the J end by 9 bases, with 18 bases between. Per germline, CDR1 SGHTS and CDR2 YDEGEE. The CDR3 length is 15 residues. The CDR3 loop reads CASRSRSGLSSPLHF. For the CDR3, the DNA is TGTGCCAGCAGAAGCCGCTCAGGGCTCTCTTCACCCCTCCACTTT.

The chain couples TRBV19 to TRBJ1-5, with 12 bases lining up with TRBD1. The V segment lost 4 bases and the J segment 9 bases; nucleotides outside the gene matches: 10. Per the germline V gene, CDR1 is LNHDA and CDR2 is SQIVND (reference sequence). The CDR3 consists of 16 residues. For the CDR3, the DNA is TGTGCCAGTAGTAAGTCCCGGGACAGGGGGCTCTGGCCCCAGCATTTT. Translating it yields CASSKSRDRGLWPQHF.

This rearrangement joins TRBV10-3 to TRBJ1-1, with 7 bases that match TRBD1. There are 16 residues in the CDR3. Looked up from germline, CDR1 is ENHRY and CDR2 is SYGVKD. With V trimmed by 2 bases and J by 0 bases, 6 bases remained unmatched. In nucleotides, the CDR3 is TGTGCCATCAGTGAGGGGGGACAGATCATGAACACTGAAGCTTTCTTT. This encodes CAISEGGQIMNTEAFF.

This clone has a handful of counts. The chain couples TRBV28 to TRBJ2-7; TRBD2 matches at 14 bases. Germline-derived CDR1 and CDR2 are MDHEN and SYDVKM. Losses at the gene ends were 6 bases for V and 4 bases for J; bases not matched to a gene: 5. The CDR3 spans 15 residues. CDR3 DNA: TGTGCCAGCAGGAAGACTAGCGGGAGGGTTTACGAGCAGTACTTC. This encodes CASRKTSGRVYEQYF. The complete variable domain, with remaining parts taken from reference TRBV28 and TRBJ2-7, reads DVKVTQSSRYLVKRTGEKVFLECVQDMDHENMFWYRQDPGLGLRLIYFSYDVKMKEKGDIPEGYSVSREKKERFSLILESASTNQTSMYLCASRKTSGRVYEQYFGPGTRLTVT.

This chain links TRBV9 with TRBJ2-1, with a tentative D call TRBD1 (5 bases). Germline lookup yields CDR1 SGDLS and CDR2 YYNGEE. Trimming shortened V by 0 bases and J by 8 bases, and 18 bases separated the two germline ends. CDR3 size: 16 residues. The CDR3 is CASSVGGRTSRYEQFF. The CDR3 DNA reads TGTGCCAGCAGCGTAGGGGGCCGGACAAGTAGGTATGAGCAGTTCTTC.